These T cell receptor beta chains were read from a single sample in a study of regulatory T cells in long-lasting Graves disease. Each CDR3 protein is one row after TCRdb ran MiXCR on the multiplex PCR reads. The sample includes almost 450,000 distinct CDR3 sequences, about 15% seen only once; the top ten take around 11%. These same data were also listed under a study on T cells in Graves' hyperthyroidism and ophthalmopathy.

Here the sequenced sample was peripheral blood mononuclear cells (PBMCs), taken at new diagnosis, from a patient treated with antithyroid drugs. The receptors here all came from a woman younger than 45 with Graves disease. CDR3s include the opening cysteine and the closing phenylalanine or tryptophan. D genes are given only for firm matches. Not every row has a clone size; where given, it reads once, few, many or a size class.

TRBV3-1	many	TRBD2	TRBJ2-2	CASSQAAAGGTGELFF	TGTGCCAGCAGCCAAGCTGCGGCGGGAGGGACCGGGGAGCTGTTTTTT
TRBV18	few	-	TRBJ2-1	CASSPPVALVREQFF	TGTGCCAGCTCACCACCGGTAGCTCTGGTGCGGGAGCAGTTCTTC
TRBV2	many	-	TRBJ2-1	CASRDPSYNEQFF	TGTGCCAGCAGAGACCCAAGTTACAATGAGCAGTTCTTC
TRBV28	many	TRBD2	TRBJ2-3	CASSLLPPGLAGGSGTDTQYF	TGTGCCAGCAGCCTCCTACCTCCCGGACTAGCGGGAGGTAGCGGCACAGATACGCAGTATTTT
TRBV11-2	many	TRBD2	TRBJ2-2	CASRRIRVAGDTGELFF	TGTGCCAGCAGGAGAATCAGGGTAGCGGGAGACACCGGGGAGCTGTTTTTT
TRBV6-2/TRBV6-3	-	-	TRBJ1-4	CASSFGRSVPYPGGLSEKLFF	TGTGCCAGCAGTTTTGGTCGCAGTGTGCCTTACCCGGGGGGTTTAAGTGAAAAACTGTTTTTT
TRBV7-2	many	-	TRBJ1-5	CASSSNQGGQPQHF	TGTGCCAGCAGCTCTAACCAGGGAGGTCAGCCCCAGCATTTT
TRBV5-1	few	TRBD1	TRBJ2-3	CASSLAGGQARGDTQYF	TGCGCCAGCAGCTTGGCCGGGGGACAGGCCAGAGGGGATACGCAGTATTTT
TRBV3-1	many	TRBD2	TRBJ2-1	CASSQGGTSGSRDEQFF	TGTGCCAGCAGCCAAGGGGGGACTAGCGGGAGTAGGGATGAGCAGTTCTTC
TRBV6-5	-	TRBD1	TRBJ1-1	CASSYETDRGWSGNTEAFF	TGTGCCAGCAGTTACGAAACGGACAGGGGCTGGAGTGGGAACACTGAAGCTTTCTTT
TRBV7-2	many	TRBD2	TRBJ2-7	CASSSGTLSEQYF	TGTGCCAGCAGCAGCGGGACGCTAAGCGAGCAGTACTTC
TRBV7-9	few	-	TRBJ2-1	CASSPRGGGVSGEQFF	TGTGCCAGCAGCCCCAGGGGCGGAGGGGTTTCCGGTGAGCAGTTCTTC
TRBV20-1	-	TRBD2	TRBJ2-7	CSARLAGGTLYEQYF	TGCAGTGCTAGGTTAGCGGGAGGGACCCTCTACGAGCAGTACTTC
TRBV6-4	-	TRBD2	TRBJ2-1	CASQPGLAGYNEQFF	TGTGCCAGCCAGCCGGGACTAGCGGGATACAATGAGCAGTTCTTC
TRBV6-1	many	TRBD1	TRBJ2-7	CASSDPGQSYEQYF	TGTGCCAGCAGCGATCCGGGACAGTCCTACGAGCAGTACTTC
TRBV28	many	TRBD2	TRBJ2-1	CASTVTPGTSSRGTYNEQFF	TGTGCCAGCACCGTCACCCCCGGGACTAGCAGTAGGGGAACCTACAATGAGCAGTTCTTC
TRBV29-1	-	-	TRBJ1-5	CSVGHYNQPQHF	TGCAGCGTAGGACATTACAATCAGCCCCAGCATTTT
TRBV27	once	-	TRBJ1-6	CASSLSVSSDSPLHF	TGTGCCAGCAGTTTATCTGTCTCTTCGGATTCACCCCTCCACTTT
TRBV15	few	TRBD1	TRBJ1-6	CATRLAGQGISPLHF	TGTGCCACCAGACTAGCGGGACAGGGGATTTCACCCCTCCACTTT
TRBV7-8	many	-	TRBJ2-7	CASSSGLSPGLYEQYF	TGTGCCAGCAGCTCGGGCCTTTCCCCCGGTCTCTACGAGCAGTACTTC
TRBV12-3/TRBV12-4	many	-	TRBJ2-3	CASSFRAFPPTDTQYF	TGTGCCAGCAGTTTTAGGGCTTTTCCTCCCACAGATACGCAGTATTTT
TRBV10-3	-	-	TRBJ2-1	CAISERGRGSYNEQFF	TGTGCCATCAGTGAGAGGGGTAGGGGGTCCTACAATGAGCAGTTCTTC
TRBV6-1	once	-	TRBJ2-2	CAIQKGGGELFF	TGTGCCATCCAGAAGGGGGGGGGGGAGCTGTTTTTT
TRBV27	-	TRBD2	TRBJ2-3	CASMGIGGRATDTQYF	TGTGCCAGCATGGGGATTGGCGGGAGGGCCACAGATACGCAGTATTTT
TRBV11-2	many	-	TRBJ2-3	CASSSALGWPDTQYF	TGTGCCAGCAGCAGCGCACTCGGGTGGCCAGATACGCAGTATTTT
TRBV12-3/TRBV12-4	many	TRBD1	TRBJ2-5	CASSSLSWTGAQGETQYF	TGTGCCAGCAGTTCCCTTAGTTGGACAGGGGCCCAGGGGGAGACCCAGTACTTC
TRBV5-1	many	-	TRBJ1-2	CASSFSGAGRVKYGYTF	TGCGCCAGCAGCTTTTCCGGGGCCGGCAGGGTGAAGTATGGCTACACCTTC
TRBV27	many	-	TRBJ2-1	CASAAVRNEQFF	TGTGCCAGTGCAGCAGTCCGAAATGAGCAGTTCTTC
TRBV11-1	-	-	TRBJ1-5	CASSYGRGSNQPQHF	TGTGCCAGCAGCTACGGTCGGGGAAGCAATCAGCCCCAGCATTTT
TRBV7-6	few	-	TRBJ1-1	CASSPLRLTHTEAFF	TGTGCCAGCAGCCCGCTCAGGTTGACCCACACTGAAGCTTTCTTT
TRBV11-1	many	-	TRBJ2-1	CASSSPGLRGNEQFF	TGTGCCAGCAGCTCTCCGGGACTCCGGGGGAATGAGCAGTTCTTC
TRBV18	many	-	TRBJ1-1	CASSPGEMVLAEAFF	TGTGCCAGCTCACCAGGGGAGATGGTGTTGGCTGAAGCTTTCTTT
TRBV6-1	many	TRBD2	TRBJ2-7	CASSPEGSGNVNEQYF	TGTGCCAGCAGCCCCGAGGGTAGCGGGAATGTCAACGAGCAGTACTTC
TRBV7-2	-	TRBD2	TRBJ2-1	CASSLGLAGENEQFF	TGTGCCAGCAGCCTCGGGCTAGCGGGAGAAAATGAGCAGTTCTTC
TRBV24-1	many	-	TRBJ2-3	CATSETGLTDTQYF	TGTGCCACCAGTGAAACAGGACTCACAGATACGCAGTATTTT
TRBV5-1	many	-	TRBJ1-1	CASSSLPGSNTEAFF	TGCGCCAGCAGCTCTCTTCCAGGGAGCAACACTGAAGCTTTCTTT
TRBV12-3/TRBV12-4	many	-	TRBJ1-2	CASSLLFPKFPSGQPNYGYTF	TGTGCCAGCAGTTTATTATTCCCAAAATTCCCATCCGGACAGCCGAACTATGGCTACACCTTC
TRBV6-2/TRBV6-3	-	-	TRBJ1-5	CASTRQPQHF	TGTGCCAGCACGAGGCAGCCCCAGCATTTT
TRBV5-5	-	TRBD2	TRBJ2-1	CASSLGLAASRNEQFF	TGTGCCAGCAGCTTGGGACTAGCGGCAAGTAGGAATGAGCAGTTCTTC
TRBV7-9	-	-	TRBJ2-2	CASSLPRNTGELFF	TGTGCCAGCAGCTTACCGCGGAATACCGGGGAGCTGTTTTTT
TRBV5-4	many	-	TRBJ1-1	CASSLALRNTEAFF	TGTGCCAGCAGCTTGGCGCTTAGAAACACTGAAGCTTTCTTT